The next 20 T cell receptor beta chains were all read from a single sample in a study of blood T cell repertoires in COVID-19. Using immunoSEQ multiplex PCR, the repertoire was profiled, and TCRdb retains in-frame clones only, with some absent. The profile shows about 260,000 clones, just under 90% of them singletons. Sequencing was carried out using PBMCs or T cells enriched from blood (not recorded which). These receptors were obtained from a man between 50 and 59 years old who had been exposed to COVID-19.

This clone occurred once. The rearrangement joins TRBV9 to TRBJ1-5, with D possibly TRBD1 on 6 matching bases. The germline CDR1 and CDR2 sequences are SGDLS and YYNGEE. V was pared by 0 bases and J by 5 bases, with 24 bases between. This CDR3 comprises 19 residues. The CDR3 nucleotides read TGTGCCAGCAGCGTAGTTAGTACCCGACAGGACACCTCAGATCAGCCCCAGCATTTT. It specifies CASSVVSTRQDTSDQPQHF.

The V and J genes are TRBV6-5 and TRBJ2-3, with TRBD2 as a possible D gene (7 bases). V gave up 7 bases and J gave up 4 bases, with 12 bases separating them. The germline gives CDR1 MNHEY, CDR2 SVGAGI. The CDR3 consists of 13 residues. The CDR3 loop reads CASTEGGADTQYF. CDR3 in DNA: TGTGCCAGCACAGAGGGGGGGGCAGATACGCAGTATTTT.

The rearrangement uses TRBV7-3 and TRBJ2-7; TRBD2 matches 10 bases. The junction had 5 bases not matched to a gene; V was cut back by 4 bases and J by 5 bases. Germline values: CDR1 SGHTA, CDR2 FQGTGA. CDR3 length: 14 amino acids. CDR3 nucleotide sequence: TGTGCCAGCAGCTCCCTCGGACTAGCGGACGAGCAGTACGTC. Protein sequence: CASSSLGLADEQYV.

This clone was counted a few times. The chain couples TRBV30 to TRBJ1-5; D remains unclear. The CDR3 loop spans 13 amino acids. Germline CDR1 and CDR2: GTSNPN and SVGIG (reference sequence). V lost 5 bases, J lost 0 bases, and 8 bases lay in between. The CDR3 spells CAWEQNSNQPQHF. CDR3 nucleotide sequence: TGTGCCTGGGAACAGAATAGCAATCAGCCCCAGCATTTT.

The J gene is TRBJ2-1, the V gene TRBV19, with D perhaps TRBD1 (6 bases). The CDR3 covers 17 residues. Germline loops: CDR1 LNHDA, CDR2 SQIVND (reference sequence). The V end was cut by 7 bases, the J end by 6 bases, with 25 bases between. CDR3 nucleotide sequence: TGTGCCAGTATTCCCCCCGATCGGGACAATAATCCCAATGAGCAGTTCTTC. Amino acid sequence: CASIPPDRDNNPNEQFF.

The V and J genes are TRBV27 and TRBJ2-7, with D uncertain. The CDR3 sequence is 12 residues long. Trimming pared 9 bases from V and 1 base from J, leaving 10 bases between. The germline gives CDR1 MNHEY, CDR2 SMNVEV (reference sequence). The DNA of the CDR3 is TGTGCCAGGCCCGACATTTCCTACGAGCAGTACGTC. The encoded protein is CARPDISYEQYV.

The genes are TRBV25-1 and TRBJ2-2; the match to TRBD1 covers 10 bases. Germline-derived CDR1 and CDR2 are MGHDK and SYGVNS. CDR3 size: 15 residues. Trimming removed 10 bases from V and 3 bases from J; junction bases left unmatched: 8. The CDR3 region has the DNA TGTGCCAACTCGACAGGGGGCACGGACACCGGGGAGCTGTTTTTT. Protein: CANSTGGTDTGELFF.

This rearrangement joins TRBV11-3 to TRBJ2-2; possible D gene TRBD2, 6 bases. The length of the CDR3 is 15 residues. The V gene's germline CDR1 is SGHNT and CDR2 YENEEA. Trimming cost V 1 base and J 2 bases, with 8 bases left between them. The CDR3 coding sequence is TGTGCCAGCAGCTTAGCGGGACTTAACACCGGGGAGCTGTTTTTT. Residues: CASSLAGLNTGELFF.

This sequence joins TRBV6-1 and TRBJ1-6; 10 bases are a match to TRBD1. Trimming cost V 3 bases and J 4 bases; bases outside gene matches: 6. CDR1 is MNHNS and CDR2 is SASEGT in the germline V gene. The CDR3 totals 17 residues. The CDR3 sequence: CASSEGQGLIYNSPLHF. CDR3 nucleotide sequence: TGTGCCAGCAGTGAGGGACAGGGGTTAATATATAATTCACCCCTCCACTTT.

The chain uses TRBV28 and TRBJ1-3; no reliable D call. CDR3 size: 15 residues. In germline, CDR1 is MDHEN, CDR2 SYDVKM. V was shortened by 6 bases and J by 0 bases, with 12 bases between the two germline ends. CDR3 DNA: TGTGCCAGCAGCACACCGTTAAACTCTGGAAACACCATATATTTT. Its protein product is CASSTPLNSGNTIYF.

J is TRBJ1-2 and V is TRBV30; 9 positions agree with TRBD1. This CDR3 is 14 amino acids long. Germline assignment: CDR1 GTSNPN and CDR2 SVGIG (reference sequence). The trim removed 0 bases at V and 5 bases at J, leaving 4 bases unmatched. DNA for the CDR3: TGTGCCTGGAGTGTACGGGACAGGGTGTATGGCTACACCTTC. Its translation: CAWSVRDRVYGYTF.

This chain uses TRBV9 with TRBJ1-4; 9 nucleotides align to TRBD1. CDR3 length equals 15 residues. The ends lost 4 bases at V and 8 bases at J; junction bases unmatched: 9. From germline, CDR1 is SGDLS and CDR2 YYNGEE. CDR3 protein: CASSSQDRGNEKLFF. The CDR3 nucleotides read TGTGCCAGCAGCTCTCAGGACAGGGGCAACGAAAAACTGTTTTTT.

V and J are TRBV2 and TRBJ2-1; tentatively, D is TRBD2 (6 bases). Germline V gives CDR1 SNHLY, CDR2 FYNNEI. Trimming shortened V by 7 bases and J by 0 bases, and 16 bases separated the two germline ends. This CDR3 has 16 amino acids. The CDR3 reads CASKGIGLSSYNEQFF. The CDR3 bases are TGTGCCAGCAAGGGGATAGGACTAAGCTCCTACAATGAGCAGTTCTTC.

The V gene is TRBV4-1, the J gene TRBJ2-7, with 12 bases identical to TRBD1. Germline V CDR1 and CDR2: MGHRA, YSYEKL. This CDR3 spans 19 amino acids. V lost 1 base and J lost 5; bases outside the gene matches: 15. This chain's CDR3 is CASSQVLGGPGQGANEQYV. CDR3 DNA sequence: TGCGCCAGCAGCCAAGTTCTCGGTGGACCGGGACAGGGGGCGAACGAGCAGTACGTC.

The CDR3 coding sequence is TGCGCCAGCAGCTTGGCGCCGGGACAAGGCTACACCTTC. As protein: CASSLAPGQGYTF. V gene TRBV5-1 combines with J gene TRBJ1-2, with TRBD1 as a possible D gene (6 bases). Germline V gene sequence: CDR1 SGHRS, CDR2 YFSETQ. V gave up 0 bases and J gave up 8 bases, with 11 bases separating them. This CDR3 has 13 residues.

V and J are TRBV19 and TRBJ1-5; 9 bases match TRBD1. V shed 4 bases and J 6 bases; nucleotides not matched to a gene: 1. Germline CDR1 and CDR2: LNHDA and SQIVND (reference sequence). The CDR3 covers 13 residues. CDR3 in DNA: TGTGCCAGTAGTAGGGACAGGGTTCAGCCCCAGCATTTT. Amino acid sequence: CASSRDRVQPQHF.

This chain joins TRBV2 and TRBJ1-1, with D maybe TRBD1 (6 bases). Germline CDR1 and CDR2: SNHLY and FYNNEI. The CDR3 is made up of 14 amino acids. The ends were cut back, 6 bases at V and 6 bases at J, with 17 bases in the middle. CDR3 in amino acids: CASSIGQLSAEAFF. The CDR3 DNA sequence: TGTGCCAGCAGCATTGGACAGTTGAGCGCTGAAGCTTTCTTT. Full variable domain (remainder filled in from reference TRBV2 and TRBJ1-1): EPEVTQTPSHQVTQMGQEVILRCVPISNHLYFYWYRQILGQKVEFLVSFYNNEISEKSEIFDDQFSVERPDGSNFTLKIRSTKLEDSAMYFCASSIGQLSAEAFFGQGTRLTVV.

This clone was found a few times. The chain has TRBV29-1 and TRBJ1-2, with D perhaps TRBD1 (5 bases). The ends were cut back, 4 bases at V and 10 bases at J, with 16 bases in the middle. The CDR3 extends over 12 amino acids. In germline, CDR1 is SQVTM, CDR2 ANQGSEA. CDR3 region: CSVGVLRDSYTF. For the CDR3, the DNA is TGCAGCGTTGGGGTCCTCAGGGACTCCTACACCTTC.

The rearrangement links TRBV27 to TRBJ2-3; D perhaps matches TRBD1 (5 bases). CDR3 length: 13 residues. Germline CDR1 and CDR2: MNHEY and SMNVEV (reference sequence). V was shortened by 4 bases and J by 9 bases, with 14 bases between the two germline ends. The DNA for the CDR3 is TGTGCCAGCAGTTCACACGGACAAGGCACGCAGTATTTT. Residues: CASSSHGQGTQYF.

The rearrangement links TRBV5-5 to TRBJ2-7; tentative D call: TRBD2 (6 bases). The CDR3 spans 16 residues. The ends were cut back, 2 bases at V and 2 bases at J, with 17 bases in the middle. Germline CDR1 is SGHKS and CDR2 is YYEKEE (reference sequence). CDR3 bases: TGTGCCAGCAGCTTTTTCGGCGGGGCCAGGACCTACGAGCAGTACGTC. Amino acids: CASSFFGGARTYEQYV.